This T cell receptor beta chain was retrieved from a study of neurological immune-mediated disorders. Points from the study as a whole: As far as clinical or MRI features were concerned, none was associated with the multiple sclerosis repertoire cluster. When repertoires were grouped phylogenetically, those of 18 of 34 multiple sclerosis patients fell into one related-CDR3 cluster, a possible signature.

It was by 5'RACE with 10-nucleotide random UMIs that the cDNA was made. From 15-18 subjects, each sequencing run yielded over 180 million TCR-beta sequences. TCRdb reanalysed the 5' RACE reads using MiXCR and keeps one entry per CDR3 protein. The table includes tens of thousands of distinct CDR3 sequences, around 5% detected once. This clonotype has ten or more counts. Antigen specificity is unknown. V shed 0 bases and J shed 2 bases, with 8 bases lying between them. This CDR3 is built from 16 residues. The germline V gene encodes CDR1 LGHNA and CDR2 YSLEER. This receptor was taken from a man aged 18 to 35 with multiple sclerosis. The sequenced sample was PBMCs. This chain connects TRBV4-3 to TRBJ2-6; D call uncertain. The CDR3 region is CASSQDEGTGANVLTF. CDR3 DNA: TGCGCCAGCAGCCAAGATGAAGGGACTGGGGCCAACGTCCTGACTTTC.